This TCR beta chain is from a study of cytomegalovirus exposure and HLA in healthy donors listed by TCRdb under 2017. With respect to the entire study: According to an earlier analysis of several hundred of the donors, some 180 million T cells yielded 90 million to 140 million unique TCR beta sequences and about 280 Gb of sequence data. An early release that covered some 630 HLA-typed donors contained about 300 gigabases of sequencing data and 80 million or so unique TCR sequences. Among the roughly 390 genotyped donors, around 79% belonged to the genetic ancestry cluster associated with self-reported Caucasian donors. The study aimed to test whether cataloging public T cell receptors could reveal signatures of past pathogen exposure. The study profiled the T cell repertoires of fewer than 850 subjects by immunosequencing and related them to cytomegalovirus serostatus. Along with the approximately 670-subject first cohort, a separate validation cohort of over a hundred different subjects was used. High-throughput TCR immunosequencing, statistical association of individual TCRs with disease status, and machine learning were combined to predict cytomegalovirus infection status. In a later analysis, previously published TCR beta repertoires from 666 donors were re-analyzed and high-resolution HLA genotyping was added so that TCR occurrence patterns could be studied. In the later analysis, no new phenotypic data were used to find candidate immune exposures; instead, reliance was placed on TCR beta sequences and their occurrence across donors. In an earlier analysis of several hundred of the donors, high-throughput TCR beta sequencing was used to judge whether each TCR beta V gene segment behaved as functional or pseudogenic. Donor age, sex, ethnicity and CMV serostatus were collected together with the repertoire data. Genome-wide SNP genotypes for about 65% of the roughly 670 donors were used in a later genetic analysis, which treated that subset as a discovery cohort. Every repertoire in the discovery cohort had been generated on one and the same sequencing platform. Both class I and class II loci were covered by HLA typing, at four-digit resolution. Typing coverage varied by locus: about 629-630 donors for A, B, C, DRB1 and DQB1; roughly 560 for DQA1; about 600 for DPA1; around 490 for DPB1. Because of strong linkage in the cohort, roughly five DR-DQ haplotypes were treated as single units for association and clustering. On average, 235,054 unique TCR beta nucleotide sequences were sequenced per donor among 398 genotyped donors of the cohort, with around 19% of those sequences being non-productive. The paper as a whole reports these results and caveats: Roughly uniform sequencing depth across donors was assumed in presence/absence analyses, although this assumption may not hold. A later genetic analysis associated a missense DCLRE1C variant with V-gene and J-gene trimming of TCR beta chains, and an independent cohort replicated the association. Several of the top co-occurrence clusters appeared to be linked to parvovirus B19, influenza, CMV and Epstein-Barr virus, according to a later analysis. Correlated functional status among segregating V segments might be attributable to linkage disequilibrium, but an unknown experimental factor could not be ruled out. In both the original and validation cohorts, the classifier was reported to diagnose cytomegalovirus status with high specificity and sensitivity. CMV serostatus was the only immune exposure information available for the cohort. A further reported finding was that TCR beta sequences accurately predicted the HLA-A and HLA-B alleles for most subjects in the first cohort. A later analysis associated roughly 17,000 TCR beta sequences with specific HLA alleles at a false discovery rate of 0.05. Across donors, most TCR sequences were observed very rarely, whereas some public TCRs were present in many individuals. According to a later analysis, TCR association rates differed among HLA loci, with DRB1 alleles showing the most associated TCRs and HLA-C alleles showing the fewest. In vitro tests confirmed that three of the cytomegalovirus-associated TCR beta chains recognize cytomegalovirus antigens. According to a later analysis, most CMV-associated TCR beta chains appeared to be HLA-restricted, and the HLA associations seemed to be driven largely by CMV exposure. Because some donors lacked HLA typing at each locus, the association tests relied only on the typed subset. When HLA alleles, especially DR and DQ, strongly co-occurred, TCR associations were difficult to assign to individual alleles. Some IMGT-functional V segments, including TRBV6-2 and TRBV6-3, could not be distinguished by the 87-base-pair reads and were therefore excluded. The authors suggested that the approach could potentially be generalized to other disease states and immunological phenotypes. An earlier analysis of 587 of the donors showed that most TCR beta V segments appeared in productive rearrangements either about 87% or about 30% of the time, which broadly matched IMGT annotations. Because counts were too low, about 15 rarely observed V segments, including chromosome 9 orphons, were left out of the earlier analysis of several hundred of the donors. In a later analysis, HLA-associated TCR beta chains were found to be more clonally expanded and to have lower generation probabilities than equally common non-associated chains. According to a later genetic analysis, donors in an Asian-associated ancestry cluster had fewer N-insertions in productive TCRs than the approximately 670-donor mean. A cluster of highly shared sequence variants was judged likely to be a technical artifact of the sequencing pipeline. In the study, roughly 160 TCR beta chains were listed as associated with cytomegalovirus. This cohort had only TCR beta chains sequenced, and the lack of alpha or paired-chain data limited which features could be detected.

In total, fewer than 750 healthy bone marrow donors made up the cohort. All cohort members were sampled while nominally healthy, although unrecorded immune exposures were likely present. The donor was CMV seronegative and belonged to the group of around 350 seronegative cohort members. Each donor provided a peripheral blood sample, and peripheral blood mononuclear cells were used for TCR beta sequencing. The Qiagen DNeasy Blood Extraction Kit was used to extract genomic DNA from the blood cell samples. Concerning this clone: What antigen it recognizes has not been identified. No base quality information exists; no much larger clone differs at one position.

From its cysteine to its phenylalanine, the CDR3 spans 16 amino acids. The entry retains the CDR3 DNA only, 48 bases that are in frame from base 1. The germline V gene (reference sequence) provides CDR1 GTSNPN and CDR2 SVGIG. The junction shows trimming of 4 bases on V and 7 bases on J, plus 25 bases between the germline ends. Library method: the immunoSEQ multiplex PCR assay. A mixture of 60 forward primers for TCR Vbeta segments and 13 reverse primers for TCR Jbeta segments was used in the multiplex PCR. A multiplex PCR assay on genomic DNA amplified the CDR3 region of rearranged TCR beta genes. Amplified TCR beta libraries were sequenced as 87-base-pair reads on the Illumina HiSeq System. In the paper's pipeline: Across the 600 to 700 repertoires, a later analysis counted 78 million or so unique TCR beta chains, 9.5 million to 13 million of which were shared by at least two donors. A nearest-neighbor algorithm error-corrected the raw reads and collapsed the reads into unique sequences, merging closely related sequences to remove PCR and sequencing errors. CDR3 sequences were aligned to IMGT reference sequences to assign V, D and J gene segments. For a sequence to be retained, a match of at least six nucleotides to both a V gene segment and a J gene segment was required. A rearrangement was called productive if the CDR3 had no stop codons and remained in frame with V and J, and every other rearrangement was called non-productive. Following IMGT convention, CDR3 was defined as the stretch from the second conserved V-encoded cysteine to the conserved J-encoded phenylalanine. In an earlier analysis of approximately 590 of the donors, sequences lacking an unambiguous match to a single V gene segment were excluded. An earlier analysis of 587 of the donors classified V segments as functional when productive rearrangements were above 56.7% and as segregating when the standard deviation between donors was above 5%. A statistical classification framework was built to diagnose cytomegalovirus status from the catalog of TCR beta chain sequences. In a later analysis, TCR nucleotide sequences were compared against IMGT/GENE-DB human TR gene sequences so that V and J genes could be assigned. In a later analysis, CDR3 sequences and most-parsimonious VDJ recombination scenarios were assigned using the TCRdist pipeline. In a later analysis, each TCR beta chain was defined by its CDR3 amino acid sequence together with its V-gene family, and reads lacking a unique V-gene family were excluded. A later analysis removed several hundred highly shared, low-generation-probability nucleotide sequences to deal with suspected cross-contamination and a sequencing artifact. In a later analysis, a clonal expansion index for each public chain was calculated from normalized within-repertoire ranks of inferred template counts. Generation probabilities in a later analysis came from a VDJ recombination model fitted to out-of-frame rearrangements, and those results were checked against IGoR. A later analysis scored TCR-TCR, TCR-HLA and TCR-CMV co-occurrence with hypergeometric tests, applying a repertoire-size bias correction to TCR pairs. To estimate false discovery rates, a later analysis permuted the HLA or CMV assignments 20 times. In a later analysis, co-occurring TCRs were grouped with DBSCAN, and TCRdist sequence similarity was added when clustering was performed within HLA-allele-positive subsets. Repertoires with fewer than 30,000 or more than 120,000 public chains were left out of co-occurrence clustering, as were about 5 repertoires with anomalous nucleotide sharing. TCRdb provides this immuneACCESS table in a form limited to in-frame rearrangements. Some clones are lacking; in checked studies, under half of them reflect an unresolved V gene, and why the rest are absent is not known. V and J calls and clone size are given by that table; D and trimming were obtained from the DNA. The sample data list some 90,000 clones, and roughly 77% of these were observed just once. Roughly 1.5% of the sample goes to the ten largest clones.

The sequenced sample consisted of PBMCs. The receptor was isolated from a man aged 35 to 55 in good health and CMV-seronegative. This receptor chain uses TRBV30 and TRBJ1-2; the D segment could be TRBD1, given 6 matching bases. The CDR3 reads CAWKRIGTPSRGGYTF. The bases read TGTGCCTGGAAGCGTATCGGGACACCAAGTAGAGGTGGCTACACCTTC.